The sequence of this T cell receptor (beta chain) was determined in a study of cytomegalovirus exposure and HLA in healthy donors. Using immunoSEQ multiplex PCR, the repertoire was profiled, and TCRdb retains in-frame clones only, with some absent. The sample includes about 240,000 clones, about 83% of them seen just once. V dropped 4 bases and J dropped 8; count of bases not matched to a gene: 3. Looked up from germline, CDR1 is SGDLS and CDR2 is YYNGEE. The CDR3 is 14 residues long. This TCR came from a man aged 18-30 years in good health and CMV-seronegative. The sequenced sample consisted of PBMCs. This chain connects TRBV9 to TRBJ2-1; 13 bases align to TRBD2. The CDR3 reads CASSRTSGSYEQFF. CDR3 nucleotide sequence: TGTGCCAGCAGCCGGACTAGCGGGAGCTATGAGCAGTTCTTC.